The rows below give T cell receptor beta chains drawn from one sample of a study of shared clonotypes between healthy human individuals. The protocol was immunoSEQ multiplex PCR, while the TCRdb copy is restricted to in-frame clones and leaves out a portion. The sample records around 440,000 clones, roughly 80% being singletons. The sample comprised PBMCs. These receptors all come from a woman aged 40 to 49 in good health. Some clones in this sample may be carry-over from other donors' samples. CDR3s include the opening cysteine and the closing phenylalanine or tryptophan. D genes are given only for firm matches. The size of a clone is reported for some rows only, either as once, few or many, or as a class for expanded clones.

j_call: TRBJ1-1; d_call: -; clone_size: -; v_call: TRBV10-3; cdr3_aa: CAITTGGEAFF; cdr3_nt: TGTGCCATCACCACCGGGGGAGAAGCTTTCTTT
j_call: TRBJ2-5; d_call: TRBD2; clone_size: -; v_call: TRBV28; cdr3_aa: CASSLGTSGGETQYF; cdr3_nt: TGTGCCAGCAGTCTAGGGACTAGCGGTGGGGAGACCCAGTACTTC
j_call: TRBJ2-1; d_call: -; clone_size: -; v_call: TRBV2; cdr3_aa: CASSERRSNEQFF; cdr3_nt: TGTGCCAGCAGTGAACGTAGGAGTAATGAGCAGTTCTTC
j_call: TRBJ2-1; d_call: TRBD1; clone_size: many; v_call: TRBV7-9; cdr3_aa: CASSTRHRGLNNEQFF; cdr3_nt: TGTGCCAGCAGCACTAGACACAGGGGGCTCAACAATGAGCAGTTCTTC
j_call: TRBJ1-1; d_call: -; clone_size: -; v_call: TRBV11-2; cdr3_aa: CASSLAAQSRTEAFF; cdr3_nt: TGTGCCAGCAGCTTAGCCGCACAGTCTCGGACTGAAGCTTTCTTT
j_call: TRBJ2-7; d_call: TRBD2; clone_size: few; v_call: TRBV7-9; cdr3_aa: CASSGGTSGYEQYF; cdr3_nt: TGTGCCAGCAGCGGAGGGACTAGCGGCTACGAGCAGTACTTC
j_call: TRBJ1-2; d_call: -; clone_size: -; v_call: TRBV19; cdr3_aa: CASSPGAFSGYTF; cdr3_nt: TGTGCCAGTAGCCCCGGAGCGTTCAGTGGCTACACCTTC
j_call: TRBJ2-1; d_call: -; clone_size: -; v_call: TRBV28; cdr3_aa: CASSPPGQAYNEQFF; cdr3_nt: TGTGCCAGCAGTCCCCCGGGACAAGCCTACAATGAGCAGTTCTTC
j_call: TRBJ1-1; d_call: TRBD1; clone_size: -; v_call: TRBV18; cdr3_aa: CASSPQWDRGEAFF; cdr3_nt: TGTGCCAGCTCACCGCAGTGGGACAGGGGTGAAGCTTTCTTT
j_call: TRBJ2-1; d_call: TRBD2; clone_size: -; v_call: TRBV28; cdr3_aa: CASSFHAGGYNEQFF; cdr3_nt: TGTGCCAGCAGTTTTCATGCGGGGGGCTACAATGAGCAGTTCTTC
j_call: TRBJ2-7; d_call: -; clone_size: many; v_call: TRBV6-5; cdr3_aa: CASRGLALEQYF; cdr3_nt: TGTGCCAGCAGGGGCCTAGCTCTCGAGCAGTACTTC